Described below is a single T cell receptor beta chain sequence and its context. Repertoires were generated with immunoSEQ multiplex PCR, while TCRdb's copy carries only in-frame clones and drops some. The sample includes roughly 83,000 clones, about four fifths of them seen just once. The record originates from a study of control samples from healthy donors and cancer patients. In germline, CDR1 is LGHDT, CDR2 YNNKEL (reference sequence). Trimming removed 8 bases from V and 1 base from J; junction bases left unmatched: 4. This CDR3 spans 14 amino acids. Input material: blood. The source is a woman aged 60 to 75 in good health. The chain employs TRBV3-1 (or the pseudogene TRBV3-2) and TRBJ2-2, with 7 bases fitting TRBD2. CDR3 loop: CASRPGGNTGELFF. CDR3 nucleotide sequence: TGTGCCAGCCGGCCGGGAGGGAACACCGGGGAGCTGTTTTTT.